This T cell receptor beta chain comes out of a study of blood T cells in healthy people across ages (dated by TCRdb to the mid-2010s). As for the study more broadly: In model experiments, template switching captured about one uniquely barcoded TCR beta cDNA molecule for every two T cells. The study measured age-related changes in TCR beta repertoire diversity using deep sequencing normalized with unique cDNA molecular identifiers. The donors were divided into four age groups: young (average around 15 years), middle-aged (around 37), aged (about 62) and long-lived (82). Donors of different ages were randomly distributed across sequencing lanes to avoid experimental bias. Using the same blood draw, the study looked at two additional independent replicas of 1 million unique cDNA reads for two donors, one aged 18 to 30 and the other aged 80 or older.

The donors were 40 or so Caucasian individuals from Russia, aged roughly 6 to 100 years, who were systemically healthy. Each donor gave 8 to 10 milliliters of peripheral blood, drawn into EDTA-treated Vacutainer tubes. Ficoll-Paque density-gradient centrifugation was used to isolate PBMCs, with at least 7 million obtained per sample. Total RNA, at least 6 micrograms per sample, was extracted from PBMCs with Trizol reagent. The percentages of naive CD45RAhigh/CD27high T cells were determined by flow cytometry on a PBMC aliquot from every donor. Beyond this particular receptor, the publication reports: Compared with the aged group, more naive CD4+ T cells, fewer expanded clones and increased TCR diversity were shown by the long-lived group, suggesting age selection. Because the CMV infection status of the donors was unknown, age-related changes in expanded clonotypes may potentially have been confounded. The percentage of naive T cells measured by flow cytometry correlated strongly with observed TCR beta diversity. As age increased, observed TCR beta diversity per million T cells dropped in a roughly linear way, and a significant reduction was already evident by age 40. Total diversity estimates from one million sequenced T cells were considered lower bounds and underestimates. Bulk unsorted PBMC profiling prevented conclusive comparison of naive and antigen-experienced compartments.

Libraries were prepared through 5' RACE. Reads for this sample came from an Illumina HiSeq 2500. The second PCR ran for about 7 to 11 cycles and used a J-beta primer mix along with a sample-barcoded 5' primer. A template-switch 5' adaptor carrying 12 random nucleotides introduced a unique molecular identifier onto each TCR beta cDNA molecule. Each sample yielded at least 2.5 million CDR3-containing paired-end reads. First-strand cDNA was synthesized from all RNA with the Mint cDNA synthesis kit, primed by a TRBC-specific oligonucleotide. All cDNA was treated with uracil-DNA glycosylase and then went through a first 18-cycle PCR with the universal primers M1SS and BC2_uni_R. The original methods were these. Each sample was normalized by randomly selecting 1 million high-quality reads, each carrying a distinct molecular identifier. Instead of being binned into consensus sequences, reads with shared molecular identifiers were discarded. CDR3 identification, clonotype clustering and error correction used MiTCR with a Q25 quality threshold and the strictest error-elimination algorithm. A nonparametric unseen species model with Euler transformation was used to estimate lower-bound total TCR beta diversity. TCRdb handled the public reads itself, with Q25 trimming in fastp and clone calling in MiXCR, and kept productive beta chains. Each record represents a unique CDR3 protein, reported with the most common genes and DNA among its rows. TCRdb's processing, not the authors', yielded these V and J calls. Recorded for this sample are about 1.8 million distinct CDR3 sequences; 49% of them occurred a single time. The top ten hold approximately 2.1% of the sample.

Its CDR3 holds 15 amino acids, cysteine through phenylalanine. The read is trimmed to its CDR3 DNA, 45 bases read in frame from base 1. Clipping removes 7 bases from V and 2 bases from J, with 11 as the unmatched junction base count. Via the germline V gene, CDR1 is SQVTM and CDR2 ANQGSEA. In the case of this clonotype: What this receptor recognizes is not known. No per-base quality is available; no much larger clone lies one base away.

The receptor was derived from a woman between 35 and 50 years old in good health. The sequencing input was blood. The receptor chain draws on TRBV29-1 and TRBJ2-3; 8 bases in between match TRBD2. The DNA sequence is as follows: TGCAGCGCTCTAAAGACGGGGGGGACCACAGATACGCAGTATTTT. Its protein product is CSALKTGGTTDTQYF.